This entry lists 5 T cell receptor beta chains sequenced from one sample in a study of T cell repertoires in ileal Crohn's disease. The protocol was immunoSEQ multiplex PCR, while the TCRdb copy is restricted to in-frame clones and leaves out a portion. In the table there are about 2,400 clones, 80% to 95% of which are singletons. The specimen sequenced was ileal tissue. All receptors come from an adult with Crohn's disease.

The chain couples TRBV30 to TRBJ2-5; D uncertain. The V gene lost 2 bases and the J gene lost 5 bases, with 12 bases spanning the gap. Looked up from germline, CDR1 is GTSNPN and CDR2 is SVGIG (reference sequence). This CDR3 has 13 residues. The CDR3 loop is CAWSNAVRETQYF. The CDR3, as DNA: TGTGCCTGGAGTAACGCAGTGAGGGAGACCCAGTACTTC.

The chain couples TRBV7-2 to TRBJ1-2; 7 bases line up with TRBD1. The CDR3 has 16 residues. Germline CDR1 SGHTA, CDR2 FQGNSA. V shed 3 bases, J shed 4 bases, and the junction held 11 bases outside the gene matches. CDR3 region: CASSLAGTAMLYGYTF. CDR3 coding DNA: TGTGCCAGCAGCTTGGCCGGGACAGCAATGCTCTATGGCTACACCTTC.

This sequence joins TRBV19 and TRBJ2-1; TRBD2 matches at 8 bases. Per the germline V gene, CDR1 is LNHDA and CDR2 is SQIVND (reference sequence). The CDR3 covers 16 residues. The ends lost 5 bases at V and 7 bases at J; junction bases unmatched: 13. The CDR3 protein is CASSFLAGRRGNEQFF. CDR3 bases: TGTGCCAGTAGTTTTTTAGCGGGGCGACGGGGAAATGAGCAGTTCTTC.

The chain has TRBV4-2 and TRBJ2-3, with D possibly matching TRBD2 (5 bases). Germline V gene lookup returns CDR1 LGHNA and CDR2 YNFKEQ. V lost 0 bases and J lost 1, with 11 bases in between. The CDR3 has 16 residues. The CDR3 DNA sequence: TGTGCCAGCAGCCAAGATGTCGACGGGGGCACAGATACGCAGTATTTT. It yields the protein CASSQDVDGGTDTQYF.

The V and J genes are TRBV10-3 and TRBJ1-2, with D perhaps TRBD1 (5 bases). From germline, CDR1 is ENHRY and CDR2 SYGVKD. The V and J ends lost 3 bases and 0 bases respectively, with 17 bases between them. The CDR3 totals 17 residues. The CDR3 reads CAISDRALNQANYGYTF. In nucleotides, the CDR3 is TGTGCCATCAGTGACAGGGCCCTAAACCAAGCTAACTATGGCTACACCTTC.